A single sample gave rise to the 17 T cell receptor beta chains below, sequenced in a study of OX40 agonist ivuxolimab in advanced cancers. Produced via immunoSEQ multiplex PCR; TCRdb's table is partial and in-frame only. The repertoire holds tens of thousands of clones, about 85% seen once, with 2.5% to 3.5% in the top ten. The sample here was CD4+ or CD8+ T cells sorted from blood, taken in a trial of the OX40 agonist ivuxolimab. All receptors come from an adult with an advanced solid tumor such as melanoma, head and neck, liver or kidney cancer.

This clone was found a few times. The sample contains more than one DNA sequence encoding this CDR3. The chain couples TRBV30 to TRBJ1-1; D unclear. The CDR3 runs 13 residues. The V gene's germline CDR1 is GTSNPN and CDR2 SVGIG (reference sequence). Trimming took 2 bases from V and 3 from J, leaving 10 bases between them. In DNA form, the CDR3 reads TGTGCCTGGAGTCGGCGCGAGTACACTGAAGCTTTCTTT. This gives the protein CAWSRREYTEAFF.

This chain connects TRBV9 to TRBJ1-4; D remains ambiguous. The CDR3 consists of 14 residues. The germline V gene encodes CDR1 SGDLS and CDR2 YYNGEE. V gave up 0 bases and J gave up 1 base, with 4 bases separating them. The CDR3 loop reads CASSVEGTNEKLFF. For the CDR3, the DNA is TGTGCCAGCAGCGTAGAGGGAACTAATGAAAAACTGTTTTTT.

The chain combines TRBV6-4 with TRBJ2-4; D is perhaps TRBD1 or TRBD2 (5 bases each). V gave up 6 bases and J gave up 9 bases, with 18 bases separating them. CDR3 length: 14 residues. Germline CDR1 is MRHNA and CDR2 is SNTAGT. The DNA for the CDR3 is TGTGCCAGCAGCGACGGGACCGAGTGTAGCATTCAGTACTTC. Amino acids: CASSDGTECSIQYF.

This clone was detected ten times or more. Other DNA sequences in the same sample also yield this CDR3. The gene calls are TRBV15 and TRBJ2-7; perhaps TRBD2 as D (6 bases). Trimming removed 0 bases at V and 3 bases at J, with 9 bases between. The CDR3 runs to 14 residues. The germline V gene encodes CDR1 LNHNV and CDR2 YYDKDF (reference sequence). The CDR3 spells CATSRDRRDYEQYF. DNA for the CDR3: TGTGCCACCAGCAGAGATCGGAGGGACTACGAGCAGTACTTC.

V usage is TRBV5-6 and J usage is TRBJ2-7, with D hard to call. Germline CDR1 SGHDT, CDR2 YYEEEE. Between the trimmed V and J ends, which lost 5 bases and 3 bases, there was a span of 12 bases. CDR3 length: 13 amino acids. CDR3: CASSYGRSYEQYF. CDR3 nucleotides: TGTGCCAGCAGTTATGGACGGAGCTACGAGCAGTACTTC.

Only a few counts were recorded for this clone. This chain joins TRBV13 and TRBJ1-1; D perhaps matches TRBD1 (5 bases). This CDR3 spans 18 amino acids. Per the germline V gene, CDR1 is PRHDT and CDR2 is FYEKMQ (reference sequence). V was cut by 1 base and J by 3 bases, with 21 bases left in between. CDR3 amino acids: CASSLALGTGWGDTEAFF. The CDR3 coding sequence is TGTGCCAGCAGCTTAGCCCTCGGGACTGGCTGGGGGGACACTGAAGCTTTCTTT.

Worth noting for this clone: The sample holds other DNA sequences that translate to the same CDR3. This chain links TRBV29-1 with TRBJ2-7; 12 bases fit TRBD2. V lost 4 bases to trimming and J lost 0 bases; unmatched junction nucleotides: 1. Germline values: CDR1 SQVTM, CDR2 ANQGSEA. There are 14 residues in the CDR3. The CDR3 loop reads CSVATSGSSYEQYF. The DNA for the CDR3 is TGCAGCGTTGCGACTAGCGGGAGCTCCTACGAGCAGTACTTC.

The chain joins TRBV19 to TRBJ2-4; 14 bases map to TRBD2. V lost 7 bases and J lost 8; bases outside the gene matches: 13. CDR3 size: 17 residues. Germline loops: CDR1 LNHDA, CDR2 SQIVND (reference sequence). CDR3 loop: CASKPAGTSGSLDIQYF. CDR3 nucleotide sequence: TGTGCCAGTAAGCCGGCCGGGACTAGCGGGAGTTTAGACATTCAGTACTTC.

The V gene is TRBV15, the J gene TRBJ1-2, with 7 bases that match TRBD1. Germline CDR1 and CDR2: LNHNV and YYDKDF (reference sequence). V trimming: 0 bases; J trimming: 8 bases; junction bases outside the gene matches: 9. The CDR3 spans 15 residues. The CDR3 reads CATSRDGTGARGYTF. The DNA for the CDR3 is TGTGCCACCAGCAGAGACGGCACAGGGGCGCGGGGCTACACCTTC.

The chain couples TRBV11-2 to TRBJ2-7; 7 nucleotides agree with TRBD1. CDR3 length equals 14 residues. With 6 bases clipped from V and 1 base from J, the junction kept 6 bases outside the gene matches. Germline values: CDR1 SGHAT, CDR2 FQNNGV. The CDR3 loop reads CASRRTGPSYEQYF. DNA for the CDR3: TGTGCCAGCAGGCGGACAGGACCTTCCTACGAGCAGTACTTC.

The genes are TRBV5-4 and TRBJ1-1; possibly TRBD1 for D (5 bases). Germline CDR1 reads SGHNT; CDR2 reads YYREEE (reference sequence). Trimming took off 2 bases at V and 1 base at J, with 12 bases between the two ends. The CDR3 loop spans 15 amino acids. Written as DNA, the CDR3 is TGTGCCAGCAGCTTAGCATCGACAGCGAACACTGAAGCTTTCTTT. Translating gives CASSLASTANTEAFF.

This clone was picked up one time. The chain has TRBV11-2 and TRBJ2-1; 11 positions agree with TRBD2. With V trimmed by 4 bases and J by 2 bases, 7 bases remained unmatched. Looked up from germline, CDR1 is SGHAT and CDR2 is FQNNGV. The CDR3 runs to 17 residues. As DNA, the CDR3 is TGTGCCAGCAGCTCCGGACTAGCGGGCGCCACCTACAATGAGCAGTTCTTC. As protein: CASSSGLAGATYNEQFF.

The gene calls are TRBV9 and TRBJ2-3; D unresolved. The CDR3 covers 14 residues. Germline CDR1 is SGDLS and CDR2 is YYNGEE. V was trimmed by 6 bases and J by 4 bases, leaving 15 bases between them. CDR3 coding DNA: TGTGCCAGCACCCTGGGGAATTCTCCAGATACGCAGTATTTT. This translates into CASTLGNSPDTQYF.

The rearrangement joins TRBV6-1 to TRBJ2-7; D is unresolved. Trimming stripped 6 bases from V and 4 bases from J, with 19 bases between. The CDR3 totals 15 residues. Germline CDR1 is MNHNS and CDR2 is SASEGT. The CDR3: CASRTLSQDLYEQYF. The CDR3 DNA is TGTGCCAGCAGAACCCTATCTCAGGACCTTTACGAGCAGTACTTC.

V usage is TRBV18 and J usage is TRBJ2-2; 7 bases fit TRBD1. Looked up from germline, CDR1 is KGHSH and CDR2 is LQKENI. After removal of 6 bases from V and 2 bases from J, the junction contained 3 bases not matched to a gene. The length of the CDR3 is 14 residues. The CDR3 DNA follows: TGTGCCAGCTCTGGACAGGCCAACACCGGGGAGCTGTTTTTT. Its translation: CASSGQANTGELFF.

This clone occurred a few times. This chain connects TRBV7-2 to TRBJ1-2; perhaps TRBD1 as D (6 bases). The germline V and J ends were trimmed by 3 bases and 0 bases, with 11 bases remaining between them. The germline V gene has CDR1 SGHTA and CDR2 FQGNSA. There are 15 residues in the CDR3. CDR3 sequence: CASSFRTEPNYGYTF. CDR3 sequence (DNA): TGTGCCAGCAGCTTCCGGACAGAGCCTAACTATGGCTACACCTTC.

In its sample, this clone was seen a few times. The rearrangement uses TRBV7-2 and TRBJ2-4; TRBD1 matches 7 bases. Losses at the gene ends were 5 bases for V and 2 bases for J; bases not matched to a gene: 12. This CDR3 has 17 amino acids. Germline CDR1 is SGHTA and CDR2 is FQGNSA. The CDR3 sequence: CASSPPDRVGTKNIQYF. The CDR3, as DNA: TGTGCCAGCAGCCCCCCCGACAGGGTCGGAACCAAAAACATTCAGTACTTC.